The text below deals with one TCR beta chain. Its antigen is still unknown. Generated by immunoSEQ multiplex PCR, the TCRdb table keeps only in-frame clones and is missing some. This table has 40,000 to 55,000 clones, about 90% appearing once. These data originate in a study of OX40 agonist ivuxolimab in advanced cancers. Study results and limitations: Partial responders dosed at 0.1-3.0 mg/kg displayed clonal expansion ranking among the lowest. The CD4+ and CD8+ T cells in the blood had expanded clonally by week 6 at 0.1 to 3.0 mg/kg.

The ends were cut back, 5 bases at V and 0 bases at J, with 19 bases in the middle. The germline gives CDR1 ENHRY, CDR2 SYGVKD. CDR3 length: 17 amino acids. The TCR sequence derives from an adult with an advanced solid tumor such as melanoma, head and neck, liver or kidney cancer. The source material was CD4+ or CD8+ T cells sorted from blood, sampled in a trial of the OX40 agonist ivuxolimab. This chain uses TRBV10-3 with TRBJ1-1; maybe TRBD1 (5 bases). The CDR3 spells CAISSRTRTTMNTEAFF. The CDR3 bases are TGTGCCATCAGTAGTAGGACACGGACCACCATGAACACTGAAGCTTTCTTT.